The present entry profiles one T cell receptor beta chain with its context. Its specificity is unknown. The CDR3 covers 13 residues. The germline V gene has CDR1 SGHTA and CDR2 FQGTGA. V lost 6 bases and J lost 7; bases outside the gene matches: 5. This entry is derived from a study of T-cell memory formation after mild COVID-19. Study-wide results and caveats: The second-wave clones peaking on day 37 were not confirmed as SARS-CoV-2-specific. Pre-infection memory contained some responding clones, which suggested that cross-reactive memory had joined. A balance of CD4 and CD8 characterized clones contracting day 15 to 85, whereas later expanders leaned CD4+. Contracting clones localized mainly to CM and EM when CD4+ and mainly to EMRA when CD8+.

One entry per CDR3 protein results from TCRdb running MiXCR on the 5' RACE reads. In the table there are 500,000 to 550,000 distinct CDR3 sequences, roughly 20% of which are singletons. The TCR sequence derives from an adult woman who had mild COVID-19 (a few samples of this study predate the infection). Cell type and time point are not known. The specimen sequenced was PBMCs or a T cell subset sorted from them (not recorded which). The rearrangement links TRBV7-3 to TRBJ2-2, with 7 bases aligning to TRBD1. CDR3: CASRQGSSGELFF. The CDR3 DNA reads as TGTGCCAGCAGACAGGGGAGCAGCGGGGAGCTGTTTTTT.